Listed below are T cell receptor beta chains from one sample, sequenced in a study of beta chain features in type 1 diabetes. TCRdb keeps only in-frame clones here, not all; method: immunoSEQ multiplex PCR. Of hundreds of thousands of clones listed, 15% are singletons. The source material was naive CD4+ T cells from blood. The receptors shown here come from a man aged 18 to 29 in good health. Each CDR3 is given with its conserved first and last residue. The D gene is left open where the match is weak. The size field is filled for only some rows; it gives once, few, many or a size class.

TRBV13,-,TRBJ2-7,-,CASSPGVDLGEQYF,TGTGCCAGCAGCCCCGGGGTCGACCTAGGGGAGCAGTACTTC
TRBV9,-,TRBJ2-7,-,CASSVEASSTYEQYF,TGTGCCAGCAGCGTAGAGGCTAGCAGCACCTACGAGCAGTACTTC
TRBV11-1,TRBD2,TRBJ2-1,few,CASSLGLAAYNEQFF,TGTGCCAGCAGCTTGGGTCTAGCGGCCTACAATGAGCAGTTCTTC
TRBV6-1,-,TRBJ2-2,-,CASRVSVNTGELFF,TGTGCCAGCAGGGTATCAGTGAACACCGGGGAGCTGTTTTTT
TRBV4-1,TRBD2,TRBJ2-5,-,CASSNRLAGGQETQYF,TGCGCCAGCAGCAACCGACTAGCGGGGGGACAAGAGACCCAGTACTTC
TRBV10-3,-,TRBJ2-3,many,CAAGRAGTDTQYF,TGTGCCGCCGGCAGGGCTGGCACAGATACGCAGTATTTT
TRBV7-9,-,TRBJ1-1,few,CASSFQGTNTEAFF,TGTGCCAGCAGCTTTCAGGGAACGAACACTGAAGCTTTCTTT
TRBV12-5,TRBD1,TRBJ1-1,few,CASGSSGTGEAFF,TGTGCTAGTGGTTCTTCAGGGACAGGAGAAGCTTTCTTT
TRBV28,TRBD1,TRBJ1-2,-,CASSTGGRGYGYTF,TGTGCCAGCAGTACAGGGGGCCGGGGCTATGGCTACACCTTC
TRBV7-3,TRBD1,TRBJ2-7,few,CASSPQGQGAPYEQYF,TGTGCCAGCAGCCCCCAGGGACAGGGGGCTCCCTACGAGCAGTACTTC
TRBV7-3,-,TRBJ2-2,-,CASSLTWETGELFF,TGTGCCAGCAGCTTAACTTGGGAGACCGGGGAGCTGTTTTTT
TRBV28,TRBD2,TRBJ2-1,-,CASRGLAGTYNEQFF,TGTGCCAGCAGGGGACTAGCGGGAACATACAATGAGCAGTTCTTC
TRBV5-1,TRBD2,TRBJ2-3,-,CASSLLGLAGVTDTQYF,TGCGCCAGCAGCTTGCTGGGACTAGCGGGAGTCACAGATACGCAGTATTTT
TRBV6-5,-,TRBJ2-3,-,CASSYVLAADTQYF,TGTGCCAGCAGTTACGTGCTAGCAGCAGATACGCAGTATTTT
TRBV2,-,TRBJ2-7,few,CASRRRETATYEQYF,TGTGCCAGCAGACGTAGAGAGACGGCTACCTACGAGCAGTACTTC